Presented here are 10 T cell receptor beta chains from one specimen sequenced in a study of CD8 T cells in ankylosing spondylitis. TCRdb re-called the 5' RACE reads through MiXCR, storing one row per CDR3 protein. This repertoire shows 350,000 or so distinct CDR3 sequences, around 10% found once; its top ten account for 9.1%. The specimen sequenced was blood, either unsorted or a sorted T cell fraction (not recorded which). Receptors originate from a female donor with ankylosing spondylitis or in good health (not recorded which).

This clonotype was counted many times. The genes are TRBV20-1 and TRBJ2-2; 10 nucleotides align to TRBD1. The CDR3 has 14 amino acids. Germline CDR1 and CDR2: DFQATT and SNEGSKA (reference sequence). Trimming removed 5 bases from V and 6 bases from J; junction bases left unmatched: 6. The CDR3 loop is CSAFDRGRAGELFF. Written as DNA, the CDR3 is TGCAGTGCTTTCGACAGGGGGCGAGCCGGGGAGCTGTTTTTT.

This chain uses TRBV20-1 with TRBJ2-1, with D uncertain. V was pared by 2 bases and J by 2 bases, with 4 bases between. The germline V gene has CDR1 DFQATT and CDR2 SNEGSKA (reference sequence). This CDR3 spans 12 amino acids. The CDR3 is CSARNPYNEQFF. The CDR3 DNA sequence: TGCAGTGCTAGAAACCCCTACAATGAGCAGTTCTTC.

This clonotype was counted only a few times. This chain links TRBV5-1 with TRBJ2-7, with no clear D. Germline V gene data show CDR1 as SGHRS and CDR2 as YFSETQ. Trimming cost V 1 base and J 2 bases, with 13 bases left between them. The CDR3 sequence is 15 residues long. In nucleotides, the CDR3 is TGCGCCAGCAGCTTGACCTTTGGCAGAACCTACGAGCAGTACTTC. Translation gives CASSLTFGRTYEQYF.

This clonotype came up many times. The rearrangement joins TRBV20-1 to TRBJ2-5; 14 nucleotides align to TRBD2. V gave up 2 bases and J gave up 4 bases; unmatched junction bases: 6. The germline CDR1 and CDR2 sequences are DFQATT and SNEGSKA (reference sequence). This CDR3 region has 16 residues. The CDR3, as DNA: TGCAGTGCTAGATGGGGGACTAGCGGGAGATCAGAGACCCAGTACTTC. This gives the protein CSARWGTSGRSETQYF.

This clonotype was picked up one time. The genes are TRBV14 and TRBJ2-1, with TRBD2 matching over 10 bases. CDR1 SGHDN and CDR2 FVKESK come from the germline V gene. The CDR3 is 18 residues long. Trimming at V came to 3 bases and at J to 8 bases, leaving 16 bases not matched to a gene. The CDR3 DNA reads TGTGCCAGCAGCCAGGGCGCCGCTCTAGCGGGGGAAGGTTATGAGCAGTTCTTC. It specifies CASSQGAALAGEGYEQFF. Looking up the rest from reference TRBV14 and TRBJ2-1 gives the full variable domain: EAGVTQFPSHSVIEKGQTVTLRCDPISGHDNLYWYRRVMGKEIKFLLHFVKESKQDESGMPNNRFLAERTGGTYSTLKVQPAELEDSGVYFCASSQGAALAGEGYEQFFGPGTRLTVL.

Only a few counts were recorded for this clonotype. The chain links TRBV7-6 to TRBJ2-1, with 8 bases lining up with TRBD2. V dropped 0 bases and J dropped 9; count of bases not matched to a gene: 4. Germline V CDR1 and CDR2: SGHVS, FNYEAQ. This CDR3 is 14 amino acids long. CDR3 loop: CASSLAIGGGEQFF. The CDR3 DNA sequence: TGTGCCAGCAGCTTAGCGATCGGGGGGGGTGAGCAGTTCTTC.

This rearrangement joins TRBV16 to TRBJ2-5, with 8 bases matching TRBD1. Trimming at V came to 2 bases and at J to 7 bases, leaving 3 bases not matched to a gene. The CDR3 covers 13 residues. The germline CDR1 and CDR2 sequences are KGHSY and FQNENV. DNA for the CDR3: TGTGCCAGCAGCCAAGGACAGGGTTCGACCCAGTACTTC. It translates to CASSQGQGSTQYF. Complete variable domain (other parts from reference TRBV16 and TRBJ2-5): GEEVAQTPKHLVRGEGQKAKLYCAPIKGHSYVFWYQQVLKNEFKFLISFQNENVFDETGMPKERFSAKCLPNSPCSLEIQATKLEDSAVYFCASSQGQGSTQYFGPGTRLLVL.

This clonotype was picked up many times. DNA for the CDR3: TGTGCCAGCAGCGTAAAAACTAGCACAGATACGCAGTATTTT. Translated: CASSVKTSTDTQYF. This chain uses TRBV9 with TRBJ2-3; the D is unclear. The CDR3 consists of 14 residues. V was trimmed by 1 base and J by 0 bases, leaving 6 bases between them. In germline, CDR1 is SGDLS, CDR2 YYNGEE.

This clonotype has ten or more counts. This chain joins TRBV28 and TRBJ2-2; 11 nucleotides align to TRBD2. V gave up 9 bases and J gave up 0 bases; unmatched junction bases: 3. Germline CDR1 reads MDHEN; CDR2 reads SYDVKM. CDR3 length: 15 residues. For the CDR3, the DNA is TGTGCCAGTGGACTAGCGGGTTCGAACACCGGGGAGCTGTTTTTT. Amino acids: CASGLAGSNTGELFF.

This clonotype was picked up a small number of times. The V and J genes are TRBV27 and TRBJ1-1; the match to TRBD1 covers 9 bases. The CDR3 has 15 residues. From germline, CDR1 is MNHEY and CDR2 SMNVEV (reference sequence). V shed 7 bases, J shed 4 bases, and the junction held 10 bases outside the gene matches. In nucleotides, the CDR3 is TGTGCCAGCAACCCCGGGACAGGGCCCTCCACTGAAGCTTTCTTT. It translates to CASNPGTGPSTEAFF.